These 14 T cell receptor beta chains came from one sample sequenced in a study of T cells and Merkel cell carcinoma outcomes (dated by TCRdb to 2018 to 2021). The protocol used for the library was the immunoSEQ multiplex PCR assay. The immuneACCESS repertoire file appears here via TCRdb, limited to in-frame rearrangements. These files lack a portion of the clones; in checked studies, under half of the deficit traces to unresolved V genes, and the cause of the others is not known. The sample has roughly 14,000 clones on record, around 87% of them singletons. Clones ranked in the top ten supply around 8.3% of the sample. The source material was tumor tissue from Merkel cell carcinoma. These receptors came from a human donor with Merkel cell carcinoma.

The chain joins TRBV7-9 to TRBJ1-1; D not resolved. CDR3 length equals 11 residues. V lost 3 bases, J lost 3 bases, and 2 bases lay in between. Germline V gene sequence: CDR1 SEHNR, CDR2 FQNEAQ (reference sequence). CDR3 region: CASSFDTEAFF. Here the CDR3 DNA reads TGTGCCAGCAGCTTCGACACTGAAGCTTTCTTT.

The chain combines TRBV7-2 with TRBJ2-2, with D tentatively TRBD2 (5 bases). This CDR3 comprises 14 residues. V lost 5 bases and J lost 6, with 13 bases in between. Germline values: CDR1 SGHTA, CDR2 FQGNSA. The CDR3: CASSGTRVAGELFF. The CDR3 coding sequence is TGTGCCAGCAGCGGAACGCGGGTTGCCGGGGAGCTGTTTTTT.

The CDR3 sequence is CASSPGQGALGTEAFF. The DNA for the CDR3 is TGTGCCAGCAGCCCCGGACAGGGGGCCCTGGGTACTGAAGCTTTCTTT. The chain uses TRBV5-5 and TRBJ1-1, with 11 bases fitting TRBD1. The CDR3 runs 16 residues. The junction had 10 bases not matched to a gene; V was cut back by 4 bases and J by 5 bases. CDR1 and CDR2 from the germline V gene are SGHKS and YYEKEE (reference sequence). The whole variable domain, filled in from reference TRBV5-5 and TRBJ1-1, reads DAGVTQSPTHLIKTRGQQVTLRCSPISGHKSVSWYQQVLGQGPQFIFQYYEKEERGRGNFPDRFSARQFPNYSSELNVNALLLGDSALYLCASSPGQGALGTEAFFGQGTRLTVV.

The chain couples TRBV4-1 to TRBJ2-3; 7 bases align to TRBD1. The CDR3 runs to 17 residues. V lost 4 bases, J lost 1 base, and 11 bases stayed unmatched. Germline V gene sequence: CDR1 MGHRA, CDR2 YSYEKL. CDR3 sequence reads: CASSLNPTGQGTDTQYF. CDR3 in DNA: TGCGCCAGCAGCCTAAATCCGACAGGGCAGGGCACAGATACGCAGTATTTT.

The chain carries TRBV9 and TRBJ2-3; 11 nucleotides line up with TRBD2. This CDR3 has 15 amino acids. Germline V gene lookup returns CDR1 SGDLS and CDR2 YYNGEE. V trimming: 2 bases; J trimming: 4 bases; junction bases outside the gene matches: 3. CDR3 amino acids: CASSVSGGVPDTQYF. CDR3 nucleotides: TGTGCCAGCAGCGTTAGCGGGGGGGTCCCAGATACGCAGTATTTT.

J is TRBJ2-3 and V is TRBV5-5, with D possibly matching TRBD2 (5 bases). CDR1 and CDR2 from the germline V gene are SGHKS and YYEKEE (reference sequence). The CDR3 is made up of 16 amino acids. Trimming cost V 0 bases and J 0 bases, with 11 bases left between them. The CDR3 DNA follows: TGTGCCAGCAGCTTGGCCTGGACGGGAAGCACAGATACGCAGTATTTT. Amino acids: CASSLAWTGSTDTQYF.

The rearrangement joins TRBV27 to TRBJ1-1; no clear D gene. Germline loops: CDR1 MNHEY, CDR2 SMNVEV (reference sequence). The V end lost 2 bases, the J end lost 1 base, and 8 bases lay between the germline ends. The length of the CDR3 is 14 residues. The CDR3 protein is CASSLTIWNTEAFF. In DNA, the CDR3 is TGTGCCAGCAGTTTAACCATTTGGAACACTGAAGCTTTCTTT.

The chain uses TRBV21-1 and TRBJ2-2; the table's TRBD2 call for D was not verified on the DNA. TRBV21-1 is a known pseudogene. The CDR3 extends over 11 amino acids. The CDR3 DNA reads as TGTGCCAGCAGAAGCATTTGGGAGCTGTTTTTT. It codes for CASRSIWELFF.

The chain carries TRBV4-2 and TRBJ1-1; no clear D gene. CDR3 size: 16 residues. CDR1 is LGHNA and CDR2 is YNFKEQ in the germline V gene. Between the trimmed V and J ends, which lost 6 bases and 1 base, there was a span of 18 bases. The CDR3 DNA sequence: TGTGCCAGCAGTGTCAACCTTGGCAGGCGGAACACTGAAGCTTTCTTT. Its protein product is CASSVNLGRRNTEAFF.

The genes are TRBV27 and TRBJ2-3; 15 nucleotides align to TRBD2. CDR1 and CDR2 (germline): MNHEY, SMNVEV (reference sequence). The J segment lost 4 bases and the V segment lost 5 bases, leaving 10 bases of the junction unmatched. CDR3 size: 18 residues. The CDR3 loop is CASSVLGLAGGTPDTQYF. As DNA, the CDR3 is TGTGCCAGCAGTGTTTTGGGACTAGCGGGAGGTACTCCAGATACGCAGTATTTT.

This rearrangement joins TRBV27 to TRBJ1-1; D gene unclear. From germline, CDR1 is MNHEY and CDR2 SMNVEV (reference sequence). Trimming left V 3 bases short and J 2 bases short, with 7 bases between. The length of the CDR3 is 13 residues. CDR3 protein: CASSFQGNTEAFF. CDR3 coding DNA: TGTGCCAGCAGTTTTCAAGGAAACACTGAAGCTTTCTTT.

The chain employs TRBV2 and TRBJ2-7; perhaps TRBD2 as D (5 bases). The V end was cut by 10 bases, the J end by 4 bases, with 14 bases between. CDR3 size: 12 residues. Germline V gene sequence: CDR1 SNHLY, CDR2 FYNNEI. CDR3 loop: CATRAPGYEQYF. CDR3 nucleotides: TGTGCCACAAGGGCTCCGGGGTACGAGCAGTACTTC.

The chain joins TRBV28 to TRBJ1-2; 8 bases are a match to TRBD1. Looked up from germline, CDR1 is MDHEN and CDR2 is SYDVKM. The junction had 8 bases not matched to a gene; V was cut back by 4 bases and J by 7 bases. The CDR3 runs 14 residues. The CDR3 spells CASSWTGMGGGYTF. DNA of the CDR3: TGTGCCAGCAGTTGGACAGGGATGGGGGGTGGCTACACCTTC.

The rearrangement joins TRBV9 to TRBJ1-3, with 8 bases identical to TRBD1. Germline V gives CDR1 SGDLS, CDR2 YYNGEE. J lost 4 bases, V lost 4 bases, and 13 bases had no gene match. This CDR3 contains 17 residues. The CDR3: CASSPPGQGARGNTIYF. The CDR3 bases are TGTGCCAGCAGCCCCCCGGGGCAGGGGGCGCGAGGAAACACCATATATTTT.